The next 30 T cell receptor beta chains were all read from a single sample in a study of Tregs in tolerant kidney transplant recipients. The data were produced by immunoSEQ multiplex PCR, yet TCRdb's version contains in-frame clones alone and is incomplete. This table holds some 90,000 clones, roughly nine tenths found once. Sequencing used CD8+ T cells from blood. These receptor sequences come from a human donor in good health.

J is TRBJ2-1 and V is TRBV6-5; 11 bases fit TRBD1. The J segment lost 4 bases and the V segment lost 5 bases, leaving 4 bases of the junction unmatched. Germline V gene data show CDR1 as MNHEY and CDR2 as SVGAGI. The CDR3 totals 15 residues. The CDR3 spells CASSPDRGQYNEQFF. CDR3 coding DNA: TGTGCCAGCAGTCCGGACAGGGGGCAGTACAATGAGCAGTTCTTC.

This clone has only one observation. The chain employs TRBV27 and TRBJ1-5; D gene uncertain. This CDR3 has 16 amino acids. The germline V gene has CDR1 MNHEY and CDR2 SMNVEV (reference sequence). V gave up 5 bases and J gave up 3 bases, with 17 bases separating them. The CDR3 spells CASSPSAGEDNQPQHF. CDR3 coding DNA: TGTGCCAGCAGTCCGTCGGCTGGCGAGGACAATCAGCCCCAGCATTTT.

The chain joins TRBV5-1 to TRBJ2-7; no clear D. The CDR3 length is 14 residues. Trimming stripped 4 bases from V and 3 bases from J, with 14 bases between. Germline V lookup: CDR1 SGHRS, CDR2 YFSETQ. CDR3 sequence reads: CASSPGRRDYEQYF. For the CDR3, the DNA is TGCGCCAGCAGCCCAGGCAGGAGAGACTACGAGCAGTACTTC.

This rearrangement joins TRBV6-1 to TRBJ2-4; D not resolved. Trimming stripped 7 bases from V and 6 bases from J, with 16 bases between. This CDR3 region has 14 residues. Germline V CDR1 and CDR2: MNHNS, SASEGT. The CDR3 sequence is CASTMRKLGNIQYF. The DNA of the CDR3 is TGTGCCAGCACCATGAGAAAGTTGGGAAACATTCAGTACTTC.

This clone was seen a few times. This CDR3 reads CASNQRESSYEQYF. CDR3 nucleotides: TGTGCCAGCAACCAGAGGGAGAGCTCCTACGAGCAGTACTTC. The J gene is TRBJ2-7, the V gene TRBV6-1, with TRBD2 as a possible D gene (5 bases). The CDR3 contains 14 residues. Trimming cost V 7 bases and J 0 bases, with 13 bases left between them. The germline gives CDR1 MNHNS, CDR2 SASEGT.

J is TRBJ1-5 and V is TRBV19; D is ambiguous. Per the germline V gene, CDR1 is LNHDA and CDR2 is SQIVND (reference sequence). This CDR3 region has 13 residues. V was shortened by 7 bases and J by 1 base, with 8 bases between the two germline ends. CDR3 residues: CASTDWSNQPQHF. CDR3 sequence (DNA): TGTGCCAGTACTGATTGGAGCAATCAGCCCCAGCATTTT. Full variable domain (remainder filled in from reference TRBV19 and TRBJ1-5): DGGITQSPKYLFRKEGQNVTLSCEQNLNHDAMYWYRQDPGQGLRLIYYSQIVNDFQKGDIAEGYSVSREKKESFPLTVTSAQKNPTAFYLCASTDWSNQPQHFGDGTRLSIL.

The V gene is TRBV4-1, the J gene TRBJ2-7; 11 nucleotides align to TRBD1. Trimming cost V 6 bases and J 2 bases; bases outside gene matches: 6. Germline V gene data show CDR1 as MGHRA and CDR2 as YSYEKL. The CDR3 runs 15 residues. CDR3: CASREGQGETYEQYF. DNA for the CDR3: TGCGCCAGCAGGGAGGGACAGGGGGAAACCTACGAGCAGTACTTC.

The V and J genes are TRBV2 and TRBJ2-2; 14 bases match TRBD2. Germline V gene data show CDR1 as SNHLY and CDR2 as FYNNEI. The CDR3 sequence is 20 residues long. V was pared by 8 bases and J by 0 bases, with 14 bases of the junction left unmatched. The CDR3 nucleotides are TGTGCCAGCTCGTCCCTTCCGGGACTAGCGGGGGCCGCGAACACCGGGGAGCTGTTTTTT. It is translated as CASSSLPGLAGAANTGELFF.

Note on this clone: One end of the junction fails to match germline, which may point to a read error. This chain uses TRBV6-5 with TRBJ2-7; the D gene could be TRBD1 or TRBD2 (6 bases each). There are 11 residues in the CDR3. Looked up from germline, CDR1 is MNHEY and CDR2 is SVGAGI. CDR3 sequence (DNA): TGTGCCAGCATCGATGCGGCGGGGACAAACTTC. It specifies CASIDAAGTNF.

This clone was found once. The chain has TRBV5-4 and TRBJ2-7; 11 positions match TRBD2. The trim removed 0 bases at V and 10 bases at J, leaving 9 bases unmatched. The germline V gene encodes CDR1 SGHNT and CDR2 YYREEE (reference sequence). The CDR3 runs 15 residues. The CDR3 DNA sequence: TGTGCCAGCAGCTTGGGCCGGCTAGCGGGAGGAACTCAGTACTTC. Translation: CASSLGRLAGGTQYF.

The gene calls are TRBV7-9 and TRBJ1-1; D might be TRBD1 (6 bases). The CDR3 sequence is 15 residues long. V was clipped by 4 bases and J by 0 bases, with 12 bases between them. Germline values: CDR1 SEHNR, CDR2 FQNEAQ (reference sequence). Here the CDR3 DNA reads TGTGCCAGCAGCTCGGGGGAGGGGGTGAACACTGAAGCTTTCTTT. Translating gives CASSSGEGVNTEAFF.

In its sample, this clone was seen once. V gene TRBV7-9 combines with J gene TRBJ1-1; D gene ambiguous. V lost 2 bases to trimming and J lost 3 bases, with 13 bases between them. The germline V gene has CDR1 SEHNR and CDR2 FQNEAQ (reference sequence). This CDR3 contains 15 residues. The CDR3 nucleotides read TGTGCCAGCAGCTTACGATACAGCTCAGACACTGAAGCTTTCTTT. As protein: CASSLRYSSDTEAFF. The full variable domain, with the rest looked up from reference TRBV7-9 and TRBJ1-1, is DTGVSQNPRHKITKRGQNVTFRCDPISEHNRLYWYRQTLGQGPEFLTYFQNEAQLEKSRLLSDRFSAERPKGSFSTLEIQRTEQGDSAMYLCASSLRYSSDTEAFFGQGTRLTVV.

As regards this clone: Within the sample, other DNA sequences also encode this same CDR3. This chain links TRBV29-1 with TRBJ1-2; no definite D call. Germline values: CDR1 SQVTM, CDR2 ANQGSEA. The CDR3 contains 12 residues. V lost 0 bases to trimming and J lost 4 bases, with 6 bases between them. CDR3 in amino acids: CSVEDRGYGYTF. The CDR3 DNA sequence: TGCAGCGTTGAAGATCGAGGCTATGGCTACACCTTC.

The genes are TRBV6-5 and TRBJ1-2; weak D call: TRBD1 (5 bases). This CDR3 is 13 amino acids long. V was clipped by 5 bases and J by 8 bases, with 15 bases between them. Germline CDR1 and CDR2: MNHEY and SVGAGI. The CDR3 loop is CASSDRDGGGYTF. CDR3 bases: TGTGCCAGCAGTGACCGGGACGGCGGAGGCTACACCTTC.

As for this clone: Additional DNA sequences in this sample encode the identical CDR3. The J gene is TRBJ1-1, the V gene TRBV9, with D uncertain. V lost 0 bases and J lost 4, with 4 bases in between. This CDR3 is built from 12 residues. The germline V gene encodes CDR1 SGDLS and CDR2 YYNGEE. The CDR3 DNA sequence: TGTGCCAGCAGCGTAGGTGGCACTGAAGCTTTCTTT. Translated: CASSVGGTEAFF.

The table lists this clone with a count of one. The chain uses TRBV5-1 and TRBJ2-5, with D perhaps TRBD1 or TRBD2 (6 bases each). Germline loops: CDR1 SGHRS, CDR2 YFSETQ. The CDR3 spans 17 residues. Trimming stripped 4 bases from V and 3 bases from J, with 22 bases between. The CDR3 here is CASSGLRPGGQKETQYF. CDR3 in DNA: TGCGCCAGCAGCGGTCTTCGTCCCGGGGGCCAGAAAGAGACCCAGTACTTC.

V usage is TRBV15 and J usage is TRBJ2-1, with TRBD2 matching over 8 bases. CDR3 length equals 16 residues. From germline, CDR1 is LNHNV and CDR2 YYDKDF (reference sequence). V lost 0 bases to trimming and J lost 6 bases; unmatched junction nucleotides: 7. This chain's CDR3 is CATSRDREGGINEQFF. The CDR3 region has the DNA TGTGCCACCAGCAGAGATCGGGAGGGAGGCATCAATGAGCAGTTCTTC.

A single count supports this clone. The chain joins TRBV5-8 to TRBJ2-4, with no clear D. Germline loops: CDR1 SGHTS, CDR2 YDEGEE. The CDR3 totals 13 residues. V dropped 3 bases and J dropped 10 bases, with 14 bases sitting between them. This chain's CDR3 is CASSYGSGVIQYF. CDR3 nucleotides: TGTGCCAGCAGCTACGGGTCTGGGGTTATTCAGTACTTC. Supplemented by reference TRBV5-8 and TRBJ2-4, the full variable domain reads EAGVTQSPTHLIKTRGQQATLRCSPISGHTSVYWYQQALGLGLQFLLWYDEGEERNRGNFPPRFSGRQFPNYSSELNVNALELEDSALYLCASSYGSGVIQYFGAGTRLSVL.

The chain links TRBV2 to TRBJ2-7; 8 bases agree with TRBD2. Germline V gene data show CDR1 as SNHLY and CDR2 as FYNNEI. There are 13 residues in the CDR3. V trimming: 7 bases; J trimming: 4 bases; junction bases outside the gene matches: 6. This chain's CDR3 is CASTSSGVYEQYF. CDR3 nucleotide sequence: TGTGCCAGCACGAGTAGCGGGGTGTACGAGCAGTACTTC.

The chain recombines TRBV29-1 with TRBJ2-7, with 9 positions matching TRBD1. The CDR3 is made up of 13 amino acids. Unmatched junction bases numbered 10, after V lost 7 bases and J lost 6 bases. The germline gives CDR1 SQVTM, CDR2 ANQGSEA. The CDR3 is CSGQGERGSEQYF. The CDR3 DNA reads as TGCAGCGGACAGGGGGAGCGAGGGAGCGAGCAGTACTTC.

The chain employs TRBV19 and TRBJ2-1; TRBD2 aligns across 8 bases. The CDR3 consists of 14 residues. J gave up 9 bases and V 5 bases, and 9 bases lay outside the gene matches. The germline CDR1 and CDR2 sequences are LNHDA and SQIVND (reference sequence). The CDR3 protein is CASSSREARGEQFF. As DNA, the CDR3 is TGTGCCAGTAGTTCGCGGGAGGCTCGGGGTGAGCAGTTCTTC.

V is TRBV11-3 and J is TRBJ2-7; 7 bases fit TRBD1. The CDR3 length is 13 residues. Germline V gene data show CDR1 as SGHNT and CDR2 as YENEEA. V dropped 4 bases and J dropped 2; count of bases not matched to a gene: 2. CDR3 in amino acids: CASSSGTAYEQYF. In DNA form, the CDR3 reads TGTGCCAGCAGCTCCGGGACAGCCTACGAGCAGTACTTC.

The genes are TRBV27 and TRBJ2-3, with D unresolved. Per the germline V gene, CDR1 is MNHEY and CDR2 is SMNVEV (reference sequence). V gave up 8 bases and J gave up 2 bases, with 11 bases separating them. CDR3 size: 13 residues. This CDR3 is CASGSYNTDTQYF. Written as DNA, the CDR3 is TGTGCCAGCGGGTCCTACAACACAGATACGCAGTATTTT.

The chain is built from TRBV18 and TRBJ2-6; 7 bases fit TRBD2. CDR3 size: 14 residues. Germline assignment: CDR1 KGHSH and CDR2 LQKENI. Unmatched junction bases numbered 5, after V lost 10 bases and J lost 2 bases. The CDR3, as DNA: TGTGCCACCTGGGGGGGAACTGGGGCCAACGTCCTGACTTTC. This encodes CATWGGTGANVLTF.

The chain carries TRBV7-6 and TRBJ2-5, with TRBD2 matching 7 bases. This CDR3 region has 15 residues. Germline loops: CDR1 SGHVS, CDR2 FNYEAQ. V lost 8 bases, J lost 0 bases, and 9 bases stayed unmatched. The CDR3 sequence: CASAGLAVYQETQYF. CDR3 sequence (DNA): TGTGCCAGCGCCGGGCTAGCGGTGTACCAAGAGACCCAGTACTTC.

The rearrangement uses TRBV7-8 and TRBJ2-1, with 10 positions matching TRBD2. This CDR3 is 16 amino acids long. Per germline, CDR1 SGHVS and CDR2 FQNEAQ. Germline trimming cut 5 bases from V and 7 bases from J; bases unmatched to any gene: 11. The CDR3 loop reads CASSLLTSGIGNEQFF. The CDR3 DNA is TGTGCCAGCAGCCTTCTAACTAGCGGGATTGGTAATGAGCAGTTCTTC.

The genes are TRBV6-5 and TRBJ2-7, with 7 bases that match TRBD1. CDR1 and CDR2 from the germline V gene are MNHEY and SVGAGI. This CDR3 spans 12 amino acids. J gave up 6 bases and V 4 bases, and 3 bases lay outside the gene matches. The CDR3 is CASSFPGGEQYF. DNA for the CDR3: TGTGCCAGCAGTTTTCCAGGGGGCGAGCAGTACTTC.

V usage is TRBV10-3 and J usage is TRBJ2-3; D is ambiguous. Germline V gives CDR1 ENHRY, CDR2 SYGVKD. V lost 5 bases and J 2 bases, leaving 11 bases between the germline ends. This CDR3 has 14 residues. In DNA form, the CDR3 reads TGTGCCATCAGTCTGGACGTCCACACAGATACGCAGTATTTT. It encodes CAISLDVHTDTQYF.

This sequence joins TRBV13 and TRBJ2-1, with TRBD2 as a possible D gene (5 bases). The ends were cut back, 5 bases at V and 8 bases at J, with 13 bases in the middle. CDR3 length equals 13 residues. Per the germline V gene, CDR1 is PRHDT and CDR2 is FYEKMQ (reference sequence). The CDR3 reads CASSPLGAYEQFF. The CDR3 nucleotides are TGTGCCAGCAGCCCCCTGGGAGCATATGAGCAGTTCTTC.

This clone was observed a single time. V is TRBV2 and J is TRBJ2-7; 8 nucleotides line up with TRBD2. The germline V gene has CDR1 SNHLY and CDR2 FYNNEI. J gave up 5 bases and V 11 bases, and 2 bases lay outside the gene matches. This CDR3 has 10 residues. The CDR3 region has the DNA TGTGCCCCCGGGGGGGACGAGCAGTACTTC. Translated: CAPGGDEQYF.